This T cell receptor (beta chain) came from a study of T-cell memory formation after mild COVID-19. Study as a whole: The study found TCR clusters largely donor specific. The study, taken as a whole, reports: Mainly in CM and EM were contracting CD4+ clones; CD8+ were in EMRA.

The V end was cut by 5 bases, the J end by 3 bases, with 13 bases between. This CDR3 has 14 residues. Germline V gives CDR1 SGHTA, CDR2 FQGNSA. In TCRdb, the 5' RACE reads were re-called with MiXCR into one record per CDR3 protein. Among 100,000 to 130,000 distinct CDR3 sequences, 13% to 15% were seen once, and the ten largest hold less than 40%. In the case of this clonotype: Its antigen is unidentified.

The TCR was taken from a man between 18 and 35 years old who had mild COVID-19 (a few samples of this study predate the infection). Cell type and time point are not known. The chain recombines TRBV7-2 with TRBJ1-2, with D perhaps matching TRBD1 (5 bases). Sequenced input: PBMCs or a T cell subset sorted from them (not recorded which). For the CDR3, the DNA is TGTGCCAGCAGCCCCATGGGAGGGGACTATGGCTACACCTTC. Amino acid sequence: CASSPMGGDYGYTF.